One sample yielded the 20 T cell receptor beta chains listed below, sequenced in a study of shared clonotypes between healthy human individuals. TCRdb's table, derived via immunoSEQ multiplex PCR, lists solely in-frame clones and lacks some. This sample has approximately 940,000 clones; less than 85% occur once, and the top ten carry roughly 1.5%. The material sequenced was memory CD4+ T cells sorted from blood. Regarding subset: CD45RA-negative fraction. The receptors come from a young man in good health.

The rearrangement uses TRBV6-7 and TRBJ2-7; D may be TRBD1 (6 bases). TRBV6-7 is identified as an open reading frame with a role that is uncertain. V was shortened by 2 bases and J by 1 base, with 12 bases between the two germline ends. The CDR3 contains 15 residues. CDR3 nucleotides: TGTGCCAGCAGTTACCCCCCGGGACATTCCTACGAGCAGTACTTC. Its protein is CASSYPPGHSYEQYF.

This clone has only one observation. Other DNA variants within this sample encode the same CDR3. The chain combines TRBV20-1 with TRBJ2-7; TRBD1 is a possible D gene (6 bases). V gave up 5 bases and J gave up 4 bases, with 9 bases separating them. This CDR3 is built from 11 residues. Germline assignment: CDR1 DFQATT and CDR2 SNEGSKA (reference sequence). Here the CDR3 reads CSALDSYEQYF. CDR3 DNA sequence: TGCAGTGCTCTGGACAGTTACGAGCAGTACTTC.

A remark on this clone: In the same sample, other DNA sequences code for this CDR3. The chain links TRBV28 to TRBJ1-1; tentatively, D is TRBD1 (5 bases). The CDR3 contains 14 residues. Germline V gene lookup returns CDR1 MDHEN and CDR2 SYDVKM. Trimming pared 3 bases from V and 0 bases from J, leaving 8 bases between. The CDR3: CASSLGGMNTEAFF. The CDR3 DNA follows: TGTGCCAGCAGTTTGGGGGGGATGAACACTGAAGCTTTCTTT.

This sequence joins TRBV9 and TRBJ2-5; D is perhaps TRBD2 (7 bases). The CDR3 covers 15 residues. Germline-derived CDR1 and CDR2 are SGDLS and YYNGEE. V lost 1 base and J lost 7, with 17 bases in between. For the CDR3, the DNA is TGTGCCAGCAGCGTATTTGAGGGGGGGCTAGTGACCCAGTACTTC. Protein product: CASSVFEGGLVTQYF.

The chain links TRBV2 to TRBJ2-2, with a weak D call TRBD2 (6 bases). The CDR3 sequence is 15 residues long. CDR1 is SNHLY, CDR2 FYNNEI, per germline. V was cut by 5 bases and J by 6 bases, with 16 bases left in between. The CDR3, as DNA: TGTGCCAGCAGTTCCCCAGAAGCGGGCGCCGGGGAGCTGTTTTTT. Its translation: CASSSPEAGAGELFF.

This clone was seen just once. The chain joins TRBV6-1 to TRBJ2-7; TRBD2 matches 9 bases. Germline CDR1 is MNHNS and CDR2 is SASEGT. V shed 2 bases, J shed 6 bases, and the junction held 11 bases outside the gene matches. This CDR3 is built from 16 residues. The CDR3 sequence is CASSELAGGPYGEQYF. The DNA for the CDR3 is TGTGCCAGCAGTGAATTGGCGGGGGGGCCGTATGGCGAGCAGTACTTC.

The chain combines TRBV6-1 with TRBJ2-5; TRBD2 aligns across 10 bases. The trim removed 6 bases at V and 6 bases at J, leaving 4 bases unmatched. CDR3 size: 13 residues. Germline assignment: CDR1 MNHNS and CDR2 SASEGT. DNA for the CDR3: TGTGCCAGCAGAGCGGGAGGGTCGAAGACCCAGTACTTC. It is translated as CASRAGGSKTQYF.

This chain links TRBV7-9 with TRBJ2-1, with D unresolved. The germline V and J ends were trimmed by 1 base and 10 bases, with 11 bases remaining between them. CDR1 is SEHNR and CDR2 is FQNEAQ in the germline V gene (reference sequence). This CDR3 is built from 13 residues. The CDR3 DNA reads as TGTGCCAGCAGCTTAGGGTGGGCCCCCGAGCAGTTCTTC. This translates into CASSLGWAPEQFF. The full variable domain, its missing parts supplied by reference TRBV7-9 and TRBJ2-1, is DTGVSQNPRHKITKRGQNVTFRCDPISEHNRLYWYRQTLGQGPEFLTYFQNEAQLEKSRLLSDRFSAERPKGSFSTLEIQRTEQGDSAMYLCASSLGWAPEQFFGPGTRLTVL.

About this clone itself: The same CDR3 also results from other DNA sequences found in this sample. V gene TRBV19 combines with J gene TRBJ1-2; 9 bases match TRBD1. The CDR3 has 14 residues. CDR1 is LNHDA and CDR2 is SQIVND in the germline V gene (reference sequence). The V and J ends lost 6 bases and 5 bases, in that order; junction bases with no gene match: 7. CDR3 DNA sequence: TGTGCCAGTAGCGAACAGGGGGCCGGGTATGGCTACACCTTC. Its translation is CASSEQGAGYGYTF.

The chain recombines TRBV30 with TRBJ1-2, with D perhaps matching TRBD1 (5 bases). The V gene's germline CDR1 is GTSNPN and CDR2 SVGIG (reference sequence). CDR3 length: 15 residues. V was clipped by 0 bases and J by 4 bases, with 15 bases between them. The chain's CDR3 is CAWSVGVGGSYGYTF. CDR3 bases: TGTGCCTGGAGTGTAGGGGTTGGTGGGTCCTATGGCTACACCTTC.

V and J are TRBV7-9 and TRBJ2-1, with D perhaps matching TRBD2 (6 bases). V lost 5 bases to trimming and J lost 15 bases, with 17 bases between them. Germline V gene sequence: CDR1 SEHNR, CDR2 FQNEAQ (reference sequence). The CDR3 totals 12 residues. The CDR3 bases are TGTGCCAGCAGCCCAAAGGGCGGGACTTGGTTCTTC. The encoded protein is CASSPKGGTWFF.

CDR3 residues: CSVGPGQSLQETQYF. CDR3 bases: TGCAGCGTAGGACCGGGACAGAGTCTACAAGAGACCCAGTACTTC. V gene TRBV29-1 combines with J gene TRBJ2-5; 7 nucleotides agree with TRBD1. From germline, CDR1 is SQVTM and CDR2 ANQGSEA. CDR3 length: 15 amino acids. V lost 6 bases, J lost 2 bases, and 12 bases stayed unmatched.

This chain links TRBV4-3 with TRBJ2-1, with 10 bases lining up with TRBD2. Germline V CDR1 and CDR2: LGHNA, YSLEER. Trimming cost V 0 bases and J 7 bases; bases outside gene matches: 6. The CDR3 contains 16 residues. The CDR3 region is CASSQDASGRFNEQFF. CDR3 sequence (DNA): TGCGCCAGCAGCCAAGACGCTAGCGGGAGATTTAATGAGCAGTTCTTC.

This clone was counted once. The rearrangement uses TRBV7-2 and TRBJ2-7; 9 nucleotides match TRBD1. Germline lookup yields CDR1 SGHTA and CDR2 FQGNSA. This CDR3 comprises 14 residues. Trimming took 5 bases from V and 4 from J; bases not matched to a gene: 6. CDR3 amino acids: CASSLEQGAYEQYF. CDR3 sequence (DNA): TGTGCCAGCAGCCTCGAACAGGGGGCTTACGAGCAGTACTTC.

V and J are TRBV9 and TRBJ2-4, with 11 bases aligning to TRBD1. Losses at the gene ends were 4 bases for V and 1 base for J; bases not matched to a gene: 4. Germline V CDR1 and CDR2: SGDLS, YYNGEE. The CDR3 has 16 residues. The CDR3 region has the DNA TGTGCCAGCAGCCCAGGACAGGGGGCGGCCAAAAACATTCAGTACTTC. It is translated as CASSPGQGAAKNIQYF. The full variable domain, its missing parts supplied by reference TRBV9 and TRBJ2-4, is DSGVTQTPKHLITATGQRVTLRCSPRSGDLSVYWYQQSLDQGLQFLIQYYNGEERAKGNILERFSAQQFPDLHSELNLSSLELGDSALYFCASSPGQGAAKNIQYFGAGTRLSVL.

The chain carries TRBV6-1 and TRBJ1-5; 8 positions match TRBD1. There are 14 residues in the CDR3. Unmatched junction bases numbered 6, after V lost 4 bases and J lost 7 bases. In germline, CDR1 is MNHNS, CDR2 SASEGT. DNA for the CDR3: TGTGCCAGCAGTGCAGACAGGGGAGGACAGCCCCAGCATTTT. It codes for CASSADRGGQPQHF.

V usage is TRBV7-6 and J usage is TRBJ1-5; 8 bases are shared with TRBD1. The germline CDR1 and CDR2 sequences are SGHVS and FNYEAQ. V was pared by 5 bases and J by 2 bases, with 2 bases of the junction left unmatched. This CDR3 is 14 amino acids long. DNA for the CDR3: TGTGCCAGCAGCCCACAGGGGGGCAATCAGCCCCAGCATTTT. Translating gives CASSPQGGNQPQHF.

CDR3 DNA sequence: TGTGCCAGCAGTGCCGGCGGAGCCTCTGGAAACACCATATATTTT. Translation gives CASSAGGASGNTIYF. The chain links TRBV6-1 to TRBJ1-3; D not resolved. Trimming removed 4 bases at V and 0 bases at J, with 10 bases between. Germline CDR1 MNHNS, CDR2 SASEGT. The CDR3 sequence is 15 residues long.

This clone was seen just once. The chain is built from TRBV9 and TRBJ2-6; D might be TRBD1 (6 bases). V lost 2 bases and J 2 bases, leaving 8 bases between the germline ends. CDR1 SGDLS and CDR2 YYNGEE come from the germline V gene. This CDR3 is built from 15 residues. CDR3 in DNA: TGTGCCAGCAGCGTTCCAGGGGCTGGGGCCAACGTCCTGACTTTC. Protein product: CASSVPGAGANVLTF. The complete variable domain, with remaining parts taken from reference TRBV9 and TRBJ2-6, reads DSGVTQTPKHLITATGQRVTLRCSPRSGDLSVYWYQQSLDQGLQFLIQYYNGEERAKGNILERFSAQQFPDLHSELNLSSLELGDSALYFCASSVPGAGANVLTFGAGSRLTVL.

The chain recombines TRBV30 with TRBJ1-3; 10 nucleotides align to TRBD1. The CDR3 is made up of 15 amino acids. Germline V gene lookup returns CDR1 GTSNPN and CDR2 SVGIG (reference sequence). With 1 base clipped from V and 4 bases from J, the junction kept 4 bases outside the gene matches. Here the CDR3 DNA reads TGTGCCTGGAGTGCGGACAGGGGGTCAGGAAACACCATATATTTT. It specifies CAWSADRGSGNTIYF.